These 25 T cell receptor beta chains came from one sample sequenced in a study of T-cell memory formation after mild COVID-19. From the 5' RACE reads, TCRdb called clonotypes with MiXCR, one entry per CDR3 protein. In the table there are 300,000 to 350,000 distinct CDR3 sequences, less than 20% of which are singletons. Sequenced input: PBMCs or a T cell subset sorted from them (not recorded which). The receptors come from a man aged 18 to 35 who had mild COVID-19 (a few samples of this study predate the infection). Cell type and time point are not known.

This rearrangement joins TRBV18 to TRBJ2-2, with D hard to call. The V end was cut by 0 bases, the J end by 6 bases, with 14 bases between. Germline V CDR1 and CDR2: KGHSH, LQKENI. CDR3 length equals 16 residues. This chain's CDR3 is CASSPPNLRASGELFF. CDR3 sequence (DNA): TGTGCCAGCTCACCACCGAACCTGCGAGCGTCCGGGGAGCTGTTTTTT.

The chain carries TRBV6-5 and TRBJ2-2; D is unclear. This CDR3 region has 13 residues. Trimming took 0 bases from V and 6 from J, leaving 5 bases between them. CDR1 is MNHEY and CDR2 is SVGAGI in the germline V gene. The CDR3 sequence: CASSYSLAGELFF. The CDR3 nucleotides read TGTGCCAGCAGTTACTCGCTGGCCGGGGAGCTGTTTTTT.

There are a few counts of this clonotype. The chain couples TRBV6-5 to TRBJ1-3; 8 nucleotides match TRBD1. Trimming at V came to 6 bases and at J to 2 bases, leaving 3 bases not matched to a gene. Germline V CDR1 and CDR2: MNHEY, SVGAGI. This CDR3 is 14 amino acids long. The CDR3 DNA sequence: TGTGCCAGCAGGTTACAGGGGGCTGGAAACACCATATATTTT. Translation gives CASRLQGAGNTIYF.

The chain carries TRBV24-1 and TRBJ2-3; D is ambiguous. Germline V gene lookup returns CDR1 KGHDR and CDR2 SFDVKD. The CDR3 contains 13 residues. V lost 5 bases and J lost 3, with 8 bases in between. The CDR3: CATSGSRTDTQYF. The CDR3 region has the DNA TGTGCCACCAGTGGAAGTAGGACAGATACGCAGTATTTT.

This clonotype occurred a few times. The chain has TRBV6-1 and TRBJ2-2; D might be TRBD1 (6 bases). Germline V gene sequence: CDR1 MNHNS, CDR2 SASEGT. The CDR3 covers 15 residues. Trimming removed 6 bases at V and 1 base at J, with 12 bases between. CDR3 in DNA: TGTGCCAGCAGGGCCGGGACACTGAACACCGGGGAGCTGTTTTTT. This translates into CASRAGTLNTGELFF.

The genes are TRBV19 and TRBJ1-1; TRBD1 aligns across 8 bases. Germline V gene lookup returns CDR1 LNHDA and CDR2 SQIVND (reference sequence). There are 13 residues in the CDR3. Unmatched junction bases numbered 7, after V lost 2 bases and J lost 11 bases. The CDR3 here is CASSISGTGGAFF. CDR3 nucleotides: TGTGCCAGTAGTATATCCGGGACAGGAGGCGCTTTCTTT.

The V call is TRBV11-2, the J call TRBJ2-2; either TRBD1 or TRBD2 may fit D (5 bases each). Germline CDR1 reads SGHAT; CDR2 reads FQNNGV. Trimming took off 5 bases at V and 5 bases at J, with 12 bases between the two ends. CDR3 length equals 14 residues. As DNA, the CDR3 is TGTGCCAGCAGCCCCACAGAGGGGACCGGGGAGCTGTTTTTT. Translation gives CASSPTEGTGELFF. Together with reference TRBV11-2 and TRBJ2-2, the CDR3 gives the full variable domain: EAGVAQSPRYKIIEKRQSVAFWCNPISGHATLYWYQQILGQGPKLLIQFQNNGVVDDSQLPKDRFSAERLKGVDSTLKIQPAKLEDSAVYLCASSPTEGTGELFFGEGSRLTVL.

This clonotype was detected many times. V usage is TRBV20-1 and J usage is TRBJ2-7; 8 nucleotides match TRBD2. The CDR3 contains 13 residues. Germline V gives CDR1 DFQATT, CDR2 SNEGSKA (reference sequence). J lost 6 bases, V lost 2 bases, and 6 bases had no gene match. The CDR3 region has the DNA TGCAGTGCTAGAATTCCGGGAGGGCTCGAGCAGTACGTC. As protein: CSARIPGGLEQYV.

In this sample, this clonotype turned up many times. J is TRBJ2-3 and V is TRBV7-2; D is possibly TRBD2 (6 bases). V dropped 4 bases and J dropped 6 bases, with 17 bases sitting between them. The CDR3 is 15 residues long. CDR1 and CDR2 from the germline V gene are SGHTA and FQGNSA. The chain's CDR3 is CASSSVEGSVDTQYF. The CDR3 DNA reads as TGTGCCAGCAGCTCCGTGGAGGGGTCCGTCGATACGCAGTATTTT.

This clonotype was counted a few times. This chain's CDR3 is CASRSGTGIAYEQYF. CDR3 coding DNA: TGCGCCAGCAGGTCCGGGACAGGGATCGCCTACGAGCAGTACTTC. The chain couples TRBV5-1 to TRBJ2-7; 9 nucleotides line up with TRBD1. Germline V gene sequence: CDR1 SGHRS, CDR2 YFSETQ. The CDR3 loop spans 15 amino acids. V lost 5 bases, J lost 2 bases, and 8 bases stayed unmatched.

This clonotype was counted only a few times. For the CDR3, the DNA is TGTGCCAGCAGCTTAGCAGGGGGAAATAATTCACCCCTCCACTTT. Translating it yields CASSLAGGNNSPLHF. This chain links TRBV7-2 with TRBJ1-6, with TRBD1 as a possible D gene (6 bases). The CDR3 is 15 residues long. Germline V gene data show CDR1 as SGHTA and CDR2 as FQGNSA. V lost 0 bases, J lost 5 bases, and 8 bases lay in between. Variable domain in full (rest from reference TRBV7-2 and TRBJ1-6): GAGVSQSPSNKVTEKGKDVELRCDPISGHTALYWYRQSLGQGLEFLIYFQGNSAPDKSGLPSDRFSAERTGGSVSTLTIQRTQQEDSAVYLCASSLAGGNNSPLHFGNGTRLTVT.

The V call is TRBV6-5, the J call TRBJ1-1, with 9 positions matching TRBD1. V lost 4 bases to trimming and J lost 2 bases; unmatched junction nucleotides: 8. Germline CDR1 reads MNHEY; CDR2 reads SVGAGI. The CDR3 consists of 16 residues. The CDR3 loop is CASSFRGQGINTEAFF. The CDR3 DNA sequence: TGTGCCAGCAGTTTCCGCGGACAGGGGATAAACACTGAAGCTTTCTTT.

V is TRBV7-9 and J is TRBJ2-3, with TRBD2 matching over 7 bases. CDR1 is SEHNR and CDR2 is FQNEAQ in the germline V gene (reference sequence). Losses at the gene ends were 5 bases for V and 1 base for J; bases not matched to a gene: 9. This CDR3 comprises 16 residues. CDR3 amino acids: CASSHPRAGGTDTQYF. The CDR3 DNA follows: TGTGCCAGCAGCCATCCGCGCGCGGGGGGCACAGATACGCAGTATTTT.

This clonotype was observed a few times. The chain is built from TRBV28 and TRBJ1-1; 9 bases line up with TRBD1. V shed 7 bases and J 5 bases; nucleotides not matched to a gene: 2. The CDR3 consists of 12 residues. CDR1 MDHEN and CDR2 SYDVKM come from the germline V gene. The chain's CDR3 is CASIGTGTEAFF. For the CDR3, the DNA is TGTGCCAGCATAGGGACAGGGACTGAAGCTTTCTTT.

This chain joins TRBV7-2 and TRBJ2-4, with no clear D. V lost 5 bases and J 5 bases, leaving 10 bases between the germline ends. Germline V gene data show CDR1 as SGHTA and CDR2 as FQGNSA. CDR3 size: 13 residues. The CDR3 is CASSAVRENIQYF. The CDR3 DNA reads TGTGCCAGCAGCGCGGTAAGGGAAAACATTCAGTACTTC.

This clonotype was observed a handful of times. The J gene is TRBJ1-6, the V gene TRBV5-5; the D is unclear. CDR1 SGHKS and CDR2 YYEKEE come from the germline V gene (reference sequence). The V end lost 2 bases, the J end lost 13 bases, and 16 bases lay between the germline ends. The length of the CDR3 is 14 residues. CDR3 sequence (DNA): TGTGCCAGCAGCTTTGACCCAGGCATCGTCCCCCTCCACTTT. Translated, it gives CASSFDPGIVPLHF.

CDR3: CSVDRDNEQFF. In nucleotides, the CDR3 is TGCAGCGTTGACAGGGACAATGAGCAGTTCTTC. The V gene is TRBV29-1, the J gene TRBJ2-1, with D tentatively TRBD1 (5 bases). Germline V gene lookup returns CDR1 SQVTM and CDR2 ANQGSEA. Trimming left V 3 bases short and J 5 bases short, with 5 bases between. The CDR3 loop spans 11 amino acids.

This chain connects TRBV6-5 to TRBJ2-3, with D tentatively TRBD1 (6 bases). The CDR3 totals 14 residues. Germline lookup yields CDR1 MNHEY and CDR2 SVGAGI. Trimming removed 0 bases from V and 6 bases from J, with 10 bases in between. This CDR3 reads CASSYSSRGDTQYF. CDR3 bases: TGTGCCAGCAGTTACTCGTCAAGGGGGGATACGCAGTATTTT.

The genes are TRBV28 and TRBJ1-2; D remains unclear. The CDR3 is 13 amino acids. The V gene lost 3 bases and the J gene lost 7 bases, with 12 bases spanning the gap. From germline, CDR1 is MDHEN and CDR2 SYDVKM. The CDR3, as DNA: TGTGCCAGCAGTTTGGCCCAAGGCCGTGGCTACACCTTC. It codes for CASSLAQGRGYTF.

The V gene is TRBV7-9, the J gene TRBJ2-1, with a tentative D call TRBD1 (5 bases). The CDR3 totals 13 residues. Looked up from germline, CDR1 is SEHNR and CDR2 is FQNEAQ (reference sequence). V gave up 8 bases and J gave up 6 bases, with 14 bases separating them. CDR3 sequence (DNA): TGTGCCAGCGAAGACAGTACCAGCAATGAGCAGTTCTTC. This translates into CASEDSTSNEQFF.

This clonotype was counted a single time. CDR3 DNA: TGTGCCAGTAGTCCCCACGAAGGGGGCTCGTTCTACAATGAGCAGTTCTTC. Its protein is CASSPHEGGSFYNEQFF. The J gene is TRBJ2-1, the V gene TRBV19, with 7 nucleotides matching TRBD1. The germline CDR1 and CDR2 sequences are LNHDA and SQIVND (reference sequence). After removal of 5 bases from V and 3 bases from J, the junction contained 13 bases not matched to a gene. The CDR3 totals 17 residues.

V usage is TRBV20-1 and J usage is TRBJ2-7, with D possibly being TRBD1 (6 bases). The V end was cut by 0 bases, the J end by 5 bases, with 8 bases between. Germline values: CDR1 DFQATT, CDR2 SNEGSKA (reference sequence). This CDR3 is built from 12 residues. The CDR3 bases are TGCAGTGCTAGAGAAGGGGGAGACGAGCAGTACGTC. This codes for CSAREGGDEQYV.

The chain has TRBV7-2 and TRBJ1-1, with D hard to call. Trimming removed 5 bases at V and 3 bases at J, with 4 bases between. CDR1 and CDR2 (germline): SGHTA, FQGNSA. CDR3 length: 11 amino acids. CDR3: CASSHYTEAFF. In nucleotides, the CDR3 is TGTGCCAGCAGCCATTACACTGAAGCTTTCTTT. The full variable domain, with the rest looked up from reference TRBV7-2 and TRBJ1-1, is GAGVSQSPSNKVTEKGKDVELRCDPISGHTALYWYRQSLGQGLEFLIYFQGNSAPDKSGLPSDRFSAERTGGSVSTLTIQRTQQEDSAVYLCASSHYTEAFFGQGTRLTVV.

The genes are TRBV7-2 and TRBJ2-1; perhaps TRBD2 as D (5 bases). The V and J ends lost 5 bases and 2 bases respectively, with 13 bases between them. CDR3 length: 15 residues. Germline loops: CDR1 SGHTA, CDR2 FQGNSA. CDR3 sequence: CASSPGVGPYNEQFF. The CDR3 nucleotides are TGTGCCAGCAGCCCCGGGGTAGGGCCCTACAATGAGCAGTTCTTC.

This clonotype was counted between two and nine times. This sequence joins TRBV11-2 and TRBJ2-3; 8 positions agree with TRBD1. The CDR3 is 15 amino acids. V dropped 1 base and J dropped 7; count of bases not matched to a gene: 7. Germline CDR1 and CDR2: SGHAT and FQNNGV. The CDR3 bases are TGTGCCAGCAGCTTAGGTCCAGGGGGCGGGTATACGCAGTATTTT. As protein: CASSLGPGGGYTQYF.